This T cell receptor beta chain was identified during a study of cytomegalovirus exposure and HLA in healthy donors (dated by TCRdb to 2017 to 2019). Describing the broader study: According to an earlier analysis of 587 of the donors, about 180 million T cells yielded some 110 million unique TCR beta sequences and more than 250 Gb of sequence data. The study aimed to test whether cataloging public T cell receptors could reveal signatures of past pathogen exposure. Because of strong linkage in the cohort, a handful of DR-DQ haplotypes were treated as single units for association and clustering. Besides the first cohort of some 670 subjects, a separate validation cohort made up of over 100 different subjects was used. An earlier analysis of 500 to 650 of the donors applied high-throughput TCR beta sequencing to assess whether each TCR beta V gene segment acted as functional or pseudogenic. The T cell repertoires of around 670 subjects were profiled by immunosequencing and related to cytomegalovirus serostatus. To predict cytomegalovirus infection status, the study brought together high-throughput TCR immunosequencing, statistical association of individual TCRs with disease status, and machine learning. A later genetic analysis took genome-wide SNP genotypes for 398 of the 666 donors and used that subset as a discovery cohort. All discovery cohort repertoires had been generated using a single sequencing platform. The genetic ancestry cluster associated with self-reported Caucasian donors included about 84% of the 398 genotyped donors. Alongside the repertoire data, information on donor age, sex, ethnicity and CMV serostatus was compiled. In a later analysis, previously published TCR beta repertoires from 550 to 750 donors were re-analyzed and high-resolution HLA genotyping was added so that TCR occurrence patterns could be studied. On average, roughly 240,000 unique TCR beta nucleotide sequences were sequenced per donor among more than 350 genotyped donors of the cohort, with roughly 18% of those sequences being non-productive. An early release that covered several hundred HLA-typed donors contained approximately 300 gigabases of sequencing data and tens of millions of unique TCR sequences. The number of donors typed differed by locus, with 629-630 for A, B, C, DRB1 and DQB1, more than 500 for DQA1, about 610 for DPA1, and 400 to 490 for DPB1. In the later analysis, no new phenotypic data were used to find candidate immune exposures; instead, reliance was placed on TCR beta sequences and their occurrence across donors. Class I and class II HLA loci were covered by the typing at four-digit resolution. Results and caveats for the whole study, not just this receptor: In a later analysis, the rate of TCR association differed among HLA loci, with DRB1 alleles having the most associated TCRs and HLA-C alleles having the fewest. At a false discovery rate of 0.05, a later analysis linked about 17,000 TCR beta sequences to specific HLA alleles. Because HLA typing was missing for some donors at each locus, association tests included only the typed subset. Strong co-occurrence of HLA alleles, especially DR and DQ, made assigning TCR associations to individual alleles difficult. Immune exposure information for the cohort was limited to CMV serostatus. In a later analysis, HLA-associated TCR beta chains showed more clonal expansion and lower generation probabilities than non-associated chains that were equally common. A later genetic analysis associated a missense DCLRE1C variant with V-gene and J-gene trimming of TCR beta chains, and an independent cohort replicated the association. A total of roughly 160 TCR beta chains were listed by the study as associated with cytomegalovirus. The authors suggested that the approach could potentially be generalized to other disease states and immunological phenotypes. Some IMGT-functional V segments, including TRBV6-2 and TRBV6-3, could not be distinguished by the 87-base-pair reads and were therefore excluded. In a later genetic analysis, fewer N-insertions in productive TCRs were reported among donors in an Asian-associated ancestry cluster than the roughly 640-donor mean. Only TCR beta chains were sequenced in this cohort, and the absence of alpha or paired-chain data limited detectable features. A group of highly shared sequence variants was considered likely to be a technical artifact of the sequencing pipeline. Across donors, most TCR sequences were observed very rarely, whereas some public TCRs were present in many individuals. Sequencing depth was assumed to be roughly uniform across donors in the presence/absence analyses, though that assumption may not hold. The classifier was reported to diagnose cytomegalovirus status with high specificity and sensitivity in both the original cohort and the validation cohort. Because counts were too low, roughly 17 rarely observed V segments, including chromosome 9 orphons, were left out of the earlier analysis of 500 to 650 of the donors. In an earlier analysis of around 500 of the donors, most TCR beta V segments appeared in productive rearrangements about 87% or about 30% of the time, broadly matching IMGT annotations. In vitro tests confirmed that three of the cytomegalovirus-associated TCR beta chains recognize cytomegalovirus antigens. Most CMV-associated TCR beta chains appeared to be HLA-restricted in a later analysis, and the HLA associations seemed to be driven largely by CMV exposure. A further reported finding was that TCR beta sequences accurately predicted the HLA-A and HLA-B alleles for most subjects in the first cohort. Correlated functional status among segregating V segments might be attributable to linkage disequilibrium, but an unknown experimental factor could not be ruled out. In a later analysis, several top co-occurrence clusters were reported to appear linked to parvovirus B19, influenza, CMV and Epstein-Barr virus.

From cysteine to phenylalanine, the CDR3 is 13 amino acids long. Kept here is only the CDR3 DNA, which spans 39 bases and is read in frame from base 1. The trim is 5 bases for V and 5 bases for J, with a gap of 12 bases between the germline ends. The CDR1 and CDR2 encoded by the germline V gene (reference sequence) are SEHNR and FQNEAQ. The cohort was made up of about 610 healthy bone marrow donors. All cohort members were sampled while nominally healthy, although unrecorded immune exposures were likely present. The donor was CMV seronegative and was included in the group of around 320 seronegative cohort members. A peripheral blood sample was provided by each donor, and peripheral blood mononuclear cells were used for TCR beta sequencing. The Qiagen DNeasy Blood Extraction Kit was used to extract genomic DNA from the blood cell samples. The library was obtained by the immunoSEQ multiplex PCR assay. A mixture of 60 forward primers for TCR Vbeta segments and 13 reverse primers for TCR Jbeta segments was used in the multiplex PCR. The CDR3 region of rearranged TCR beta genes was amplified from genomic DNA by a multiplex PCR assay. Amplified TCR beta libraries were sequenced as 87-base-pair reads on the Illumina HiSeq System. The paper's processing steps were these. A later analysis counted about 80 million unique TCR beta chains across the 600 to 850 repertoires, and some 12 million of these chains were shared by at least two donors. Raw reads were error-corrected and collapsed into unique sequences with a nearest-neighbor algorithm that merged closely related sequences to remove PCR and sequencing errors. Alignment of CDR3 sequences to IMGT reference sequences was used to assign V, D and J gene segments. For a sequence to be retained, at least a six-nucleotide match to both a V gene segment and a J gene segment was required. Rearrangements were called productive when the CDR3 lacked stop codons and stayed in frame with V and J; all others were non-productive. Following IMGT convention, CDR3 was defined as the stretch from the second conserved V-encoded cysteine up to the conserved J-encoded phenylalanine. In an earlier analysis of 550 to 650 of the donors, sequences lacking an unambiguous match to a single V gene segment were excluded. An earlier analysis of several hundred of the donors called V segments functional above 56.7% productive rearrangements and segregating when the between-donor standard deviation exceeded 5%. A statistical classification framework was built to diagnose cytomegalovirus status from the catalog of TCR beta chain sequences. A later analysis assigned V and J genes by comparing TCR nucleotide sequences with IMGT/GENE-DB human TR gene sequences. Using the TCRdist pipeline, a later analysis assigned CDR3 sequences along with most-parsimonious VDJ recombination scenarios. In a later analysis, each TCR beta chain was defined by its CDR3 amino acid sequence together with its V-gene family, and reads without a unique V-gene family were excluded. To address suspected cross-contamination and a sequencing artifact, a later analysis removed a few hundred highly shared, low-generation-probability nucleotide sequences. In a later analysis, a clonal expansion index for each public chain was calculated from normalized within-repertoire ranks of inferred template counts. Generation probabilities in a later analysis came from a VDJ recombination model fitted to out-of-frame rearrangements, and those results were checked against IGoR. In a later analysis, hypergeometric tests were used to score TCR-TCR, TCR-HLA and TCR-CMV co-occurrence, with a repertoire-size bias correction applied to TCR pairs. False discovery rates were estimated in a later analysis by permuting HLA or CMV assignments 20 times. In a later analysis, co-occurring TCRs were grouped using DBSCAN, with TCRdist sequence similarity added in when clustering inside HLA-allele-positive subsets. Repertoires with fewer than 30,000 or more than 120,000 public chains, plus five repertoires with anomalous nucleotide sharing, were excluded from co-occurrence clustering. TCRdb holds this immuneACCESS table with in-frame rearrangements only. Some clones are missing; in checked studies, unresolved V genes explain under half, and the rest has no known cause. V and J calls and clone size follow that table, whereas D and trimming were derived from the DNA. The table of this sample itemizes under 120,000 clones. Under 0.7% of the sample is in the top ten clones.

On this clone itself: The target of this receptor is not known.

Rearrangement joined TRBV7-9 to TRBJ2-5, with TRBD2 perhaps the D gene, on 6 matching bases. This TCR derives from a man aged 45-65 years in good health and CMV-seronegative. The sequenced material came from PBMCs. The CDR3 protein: CASSLWDSETQYF. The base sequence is TGTGCCAGCAGCCTCTGGGACTCGGAGACCCAGTACTTC.